These 8 T cell receptor beta chains originate from one sample sequenced in a study of blood T cell repertoires in COVID-19. Assay used: immunoSEQ multiplex PCR; TCRdb lists only in-frame clones, some missing. The table has 300,000 to 400,000 clones, 89% seen once. Specimen: peripheral blood. These receptors were collected from a woman in her thirties with COVID-19, enrolled during active disease.

This clone was picked up a small number of times. This CDR3 is CASSLEVWERDTSYNEQFF. CDR3 coding DNA: TGCGCCAGCAGCCTTGAGGTGTGGGAAAGGGACACCAGCTACAATGAGCAGTTCTTC. J is TRBJ2-1 and V is TRBV5-1; D perhaps matches TRBD1 (6 bases). The CDR3 covers 19 residues. V lost 4 bases, J lost 3 bases, and 26 bases lay in between. CDR1 is SGHRS and CDR2 is YFSETQ in the germline V gene. The full variable domain, with the rest looked up from reference TRBV5-1 and TRBJ2-1, is KAGVTQTPRYLIKTRGQQVTLSCSPISGHRSVSWYQQTPGQGLQFLFEYFSETQRNKGNFPGRFSGRQFSNSRSEMNVSTLELGDSALYLCASSLEVWERDTSYNEQFFGPGTRLTVL.

V gene TRBV29-1 combines with J gene TRBJ1-1; D gene ambiguous. V lost 3 bases to trimming and J lost 3 bases, with 5 bases between them. Per the germline V gene, CDR1 is SQVTM and CDR2 is ANQGSEA. This CDR3 has 11 residues. The CDR3 DNA sequence: TGCAGCGTTGATTTCTACACTGAAGCTTTCTTT. This translates into CSVDFYTEAFF.

The rearrangement uses TRBV6-1 and TRBJ2-7, with 7 bases identical to TRBD2. CDR3 length: 14 amino acids. V shed 1 base and J 12 bases; nucleotides not matched to a gene: 12. Germline CDR1 and CDR2: MNHNS and SASEGT. The CDR3 is CASSEGGEGRFPYV. As DNA, the CDR3 is TGTGCCAGCAGTGAAGGGGGGGAGGGCCGTTTTCCGTACGTC.

This clone is a singleton in its sample. The rearrangement joins TRBV24-1 to TRBJ2-2; tentative D call: TRBD1 (5 bases). This CDR3 comprises 14 residues. From germline, CDR1 is KGHDR and CDR2 SFDVKD. V dropped 9 bases and J dropped 9 bases, with 19 bases sitting between them. The CDR3 protein is CATLGQGGRWELFF. CDR3 DNA sequence: TGTGCCACCCTTGGGCAGGGTGGGCGATGGGAGCTGTTTTTT.

This clone was recorded a few times. The V gene is TRBV9, the J gene TRBJ2-5, with TRBD1 identical over 7 bases. After removal of 8 bases from V and 5 bases from J, the junction contained 9 bases not matched to a gene. The CDR3 is 13 amino acids. Germline V gives CDR1 SGDLS, CDR2 YYNGEE. CDR3 nucleotide sequence: TGTGCCAGGGCCGCGAGGGGGCGGGAGACCCAGTACTTC. This encodes CARAARGRETQYF. The full variable domain, completed using reference TRBV9 and TRBJ2-5, is DSGVTQTPKHLITATGQRVTLRCSPRSGDLSVYWYQQSLDQGLQFLIQYYNGEERAKGNILERFSAQQFPDLHSELNLSSLELGDSALYFCARAARGRETQYFGPGTRLLVL.

The genes are TRBV28 and TRBJ1-5; TRBD1 is a possible D gene (6 bases). The CDR3 loop spans 14 amino acids. The ends were cut back, 5 bases at V and 9 bases at J, with 17 bases in the middle. Germline CDR1 MDHEN, CDR2 SYDVKM. The CDR3 is CASSPPDRQRPQHF. The CDR3 coding sequence is TGTGCCAGCAGTCCTCCCGACAGGCAAAGGCCCCAGCATTTT.

The gene calls are TRBV12-5 and TRBJ2-2; tentative D call: TRBD2 (5 bases). The V end lost 0 bases, the J end lost 4 bases, and 15 bases lay between the germline ends. The germline V gene encodes CDR1 LGHNT and CDR2 FRNRAP. The CDR3 totals 17 residues. The CDR3 reads CASGLVRSGYTTGELFF. CDR3 in DNA: TGTGCTAGTGGTTTGGTACGGTCGGGGTACACCACCGGGGAGCTGTTTTTT.

The chain uses TRBV6-5 and TRBJ2-5; a possible D gene is TRBD1 (6 bases). From germline, CDR1 is MNHEY and CDR2 SVGAGI. V was clipped by 2 bases and J by 1 base, with 11 bases between them. The CDR3 totals 15 residues. CDR3 nucleotide sequence: TGTGCCAGCAGTTACGCCCGGGACACCCAAGAGACCCAGTACTTC. Translation: CASSYARDTQETQYF.